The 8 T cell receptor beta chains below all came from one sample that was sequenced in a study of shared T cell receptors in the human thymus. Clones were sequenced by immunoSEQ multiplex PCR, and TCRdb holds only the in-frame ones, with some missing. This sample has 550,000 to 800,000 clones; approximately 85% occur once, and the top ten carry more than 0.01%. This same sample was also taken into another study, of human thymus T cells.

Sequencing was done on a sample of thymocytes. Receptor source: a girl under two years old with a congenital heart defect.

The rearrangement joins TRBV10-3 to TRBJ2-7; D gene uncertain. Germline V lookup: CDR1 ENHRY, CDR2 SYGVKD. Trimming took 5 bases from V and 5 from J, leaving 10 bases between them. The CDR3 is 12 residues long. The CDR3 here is CAISHVTHEQYF. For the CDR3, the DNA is TGTGCCATCAGTCACGTTACTCACGAGCAGTACTTC.

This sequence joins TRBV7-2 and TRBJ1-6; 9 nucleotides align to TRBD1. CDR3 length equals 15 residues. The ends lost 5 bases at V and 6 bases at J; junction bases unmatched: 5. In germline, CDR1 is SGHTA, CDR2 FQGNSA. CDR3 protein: CASSTGQGRNSPLHF. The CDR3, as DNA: TGTGCCAGCAGCACGGGACAGGGTCGTAATTCACCCCTCCACTTT.

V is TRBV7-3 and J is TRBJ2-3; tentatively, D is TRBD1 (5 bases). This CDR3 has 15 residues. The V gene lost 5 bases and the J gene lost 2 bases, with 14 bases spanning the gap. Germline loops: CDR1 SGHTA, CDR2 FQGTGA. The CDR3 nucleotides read TGTGCCAGCAGCCAGATCAGGGAAGCCACAGATACGCAGTATTTT. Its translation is CASSQIREATDTQYF. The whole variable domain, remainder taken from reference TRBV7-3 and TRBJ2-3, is GAGVSQTPSNKVTEKGKYVELRCDPISGHTALYWYRQSLGQGPEFLIYFQGTGAADDSGLPNDRFFAVRPEGSVSTLKIQRTERGDSAVYLCASSQIREATDTQYFGPGTRLTVL.

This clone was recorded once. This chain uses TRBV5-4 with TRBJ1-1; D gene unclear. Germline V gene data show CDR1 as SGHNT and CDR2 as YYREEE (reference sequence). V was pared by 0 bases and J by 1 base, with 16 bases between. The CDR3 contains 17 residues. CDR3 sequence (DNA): TGTGCCAGCAGCTTGGCCTTTCTCGGGGTTGGGAACACTGAAGCTTTCTTT. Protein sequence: CASSLAFLGVGNTEAFF.

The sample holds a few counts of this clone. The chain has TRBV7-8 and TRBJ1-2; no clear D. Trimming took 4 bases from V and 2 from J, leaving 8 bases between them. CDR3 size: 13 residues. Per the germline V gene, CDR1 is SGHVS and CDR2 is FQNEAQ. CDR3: CASSSKNNYGYTF. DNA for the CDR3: TGTGCCAGCAGCTCTAAGAACAACTATGGCTACACCTTC. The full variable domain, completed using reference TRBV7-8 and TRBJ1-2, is GAGVSQSPRYKVAKRGQDVALRCDPISGHVSLFWYQQALGQGPEFLTYFQNEAQLDKSGLPSDRFFAERPEGSVSTLKIQRTQQEDSAVYLCASSSKNNYGYTFGSGTRLTVV.

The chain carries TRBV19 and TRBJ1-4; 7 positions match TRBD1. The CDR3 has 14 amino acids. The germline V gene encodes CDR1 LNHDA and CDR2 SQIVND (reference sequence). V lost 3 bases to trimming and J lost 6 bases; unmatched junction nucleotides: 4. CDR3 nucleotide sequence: TGTGCCAGTAGTATGGACAGGAAAGATGAAAAACTGTTTTTT. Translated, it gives CASSMDRKDEKLFF. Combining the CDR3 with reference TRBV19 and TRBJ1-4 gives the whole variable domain DGGITQSPKYLFRKEGQNVTLSCEQNLNHDAMYWYRQDPGQGLRLIYYSQIVNDFQKGDIAEGYSVSREKKESFPLTVTSAQKNPTAFYLCASSMDRKDEKLFFGSGTQLSVL.

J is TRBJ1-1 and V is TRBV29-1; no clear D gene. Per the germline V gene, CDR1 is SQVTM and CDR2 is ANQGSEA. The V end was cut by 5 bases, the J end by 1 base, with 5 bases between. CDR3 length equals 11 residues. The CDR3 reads CSVLSNTEAFF. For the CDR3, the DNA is TGCAGCGTTCTTTCGAACACTGAAGCTTTCTTT.

CDR3 residues: CAISETLPKAPEGATTDTQYF. For the CDR3, the DNA is TGTGCCATCAGTGAAACCCTACCGAAGGCGCCCGAGGGGGCCACCACAGATACGCAGTATTTT. This sequence joins TRBV10-3 and TRBJ2-3, with 7 bases matching TRBD1. With V trimmed by 3 bases and J by 2 bases, 23 bases remained unmatched. Germline CDR1 is ENHRY and CDR2 is SYGVKD. This CDR3 comprises 21 residues.